This section outlines one T cell receptor (beta chain) sequence together with its context. Its antigen remains unknown. This sample was taken from a study of beta chain features in type 1 diabetes. Expressed TCRB transcripts were sequenced because the entire RNA isolate underwent reverse transcription. Repertoires were generated with immunoSEQ multiplex PCR, while TCRdb's copy carries only in-frame clones and drops some. Among 850,000 to 900,000 clones listed, around a sixth were seen once. Overall study results and limits: Fewer insertions but more deletions were seen at VDJ junctions in type 1 diabetes patients.

CDR3 size: 16 residues. V lost 4 bases to trimming and J lost 3 bases; unmatched junction nucleotides: 8. CDR1 and CDR2 from the germline V gene are SGHRS and YFSETQ. Sample: naive CD4+ T cells from blood. The chain is built from TRBV5-1 and TRBJ2-2, with TRBD1 matching over 8 bases. The receptor comes from a woman aged 18 to 35 in good health. The CDR3 spells CASSMMDRAYTGELFF. The CDR3 DNA is TGCGCCAGCAGCATGATGGACAGGGCCTACACCGGGGAGCTGTTTTTT. Based on the CDR3 plus reference TRBV5-1 and TRBJ2-2, the full variable domain is KAGVTQTPRYLIKTRGQQVTLSCSPISGHRSVSWYQQTPGQGLQFLFEYFSETQRNKGNFPGRFSGRQFSNSRSEMNVSTLELGDSALYLCASSMMDRAYTGELFFGEGSRLTVL.